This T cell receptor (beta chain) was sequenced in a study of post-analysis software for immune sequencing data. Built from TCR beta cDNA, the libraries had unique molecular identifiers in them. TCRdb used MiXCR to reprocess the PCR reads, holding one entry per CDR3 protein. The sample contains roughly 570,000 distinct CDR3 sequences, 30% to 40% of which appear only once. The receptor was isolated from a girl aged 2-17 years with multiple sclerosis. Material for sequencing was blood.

The CDR3 sequence: CASSQVGQTRGGYTF. The CDR3 DNA reads as TGCGCCAGCAGCCAGGTCGGACAGACCCGGGGTGGCTACACCTTC. The chain employs TRBV4-1 and TRBJ1-2; a possible D gene is TRBD1 (6 bases). The CDR3 spans 15 residues. Germline CDR1 and CDR2: MGHRA and YSYEKL. V gave up 3 bases and J gave up 7 bases, with 18 bases separating them.